Listed below are T cell receptor beta chains from one sample, sequenced in a study of response to subunit inactivated influenza vaccine. MiXCR, run by TCRdb on the RT-PCR reads, gives a single entry per CDR3 protein. This table has around 500,000 distinct CDR3 sequences, approximately 11% appearing once. The source was PBMCs from blood, collected roughly 48 days after vaccination. Receptors originate from a man in his fifties or sixties who received an inactivated influenza vaccine. Each CDR3 is given with its conserved first and last residue. D genes are given only for firm matches. Size is omitted from some rows. Given values are once, few, many or a class for expanded clones.

d_call: NA; j_call: TRBJ2-5; clone_size: NA; v_call: TRBV12-3/TRBV12-4; cdr3_nt: TGTGCCAGCAGCGTCCGTGGGGAAGAGACCCAGTACTTC; cdr3_aa: CASSVRGEETQYF
d_call: TRBD1; j_call: TRBJ2-7; clone_size: few; v_call: TRBV5-1; cdr3_nt: TGCGCCAGCAGCTTAAGGGGGCTACACGAGCAGTACTTC; cdr3_aa: CASSLRGLHEQYF
d_call: TRBD2; j_call: TRBJ2-1; clone_size: few; v_call: TRBV20-1; cdr3_nt: TGCAGTTCTAGGACTAGCGGGAGTAATGAGCAGTTCTTC; cdr3_aa: CSSRTSGSNEQFF
d_call: NA; j_call: TRBJ2-5; clone_size: NA; v_call: TRBV9; cdr3_nt: TGTGCCAGCAGCGTAGCACCGGGGCCAGAGACCCAGTACTTC; cdr3_aa: CASSVAPGPETQYF
d_call: NA; j_call: TRBJ1-1; clone_size: many; v_call: TRBV12-3/TRBV12-4; cdr3_nt: NA; cdr3_aa: CASSSSSNWRTSEAFF
d_call: TRBD2; j_call: TRBJ2-1; clone_size: few; v_call: TRBV4-3; cdr3_nt: TGCGCCAGCAGCCAAGAGGGAGGGCCCTACAATGAGCAGTTCTTC; cdr3_aa: CASSQEGGPYNEQFF
d_call: TRBD2; j_call: TRBJ2-1; clone_size: NA; v_call: TRBV7-6; cdr3_nt: TGTGCCAGCAGTTATACTAGCGGGAGGGGTAATGAGCAGTTCTTC; cdr3_aa: CASSYTSGRGNEQFF
d_call: NA; j_call: TRBJ1-1; clone_size: few; v_call: TRBV5-1; cdr3_nt: TGCGCCAGCAAGAAGGAGAGTACGTTCGCTGAAGCTTTCTTT; cdr3_aa: CASKKESTFAEAFF
d_call: NA; j_call: TRBJ2-7; clone_size: few; v_call: TRBV20-1; cdr3_nt: TGCAGTGCTACTCCAAGGTCGGGGACATCCTCCTACGAGCAGTACTTC; cdr3_aa: CSATPRSGTSSYEQYF
d_call: TRBD2; j_call: TRBJ2-7; clone_size: few; v_call: TRBV20-1; cdr3_nt: TGCAGTGCGGTACTAGCGGGAGCAGCCTACGAGCAGTACTTC; cdr3_aa: CSAVLAGAAYEQYF
d_call: NA; j_call: TRBJ2-1; clone_size: NA; v_call: TRBV6-5; cdr3_nt: TGTGCCAGCAGTTACTGGCCTTGGAGAGGGAAGAACTACAATGAGCAGTTCTTC; cdr3_aa: CASSYWPWRGKNYNEQFF
d_call: TRBD2; j_call: TRBJ2-2; clone_size: NA; v_call: TRBV6-2/TRBV6-3; cdr3_nt: TGTGCCAGCAGGATGACTAGCGGGAAAATTCCCGGGGAGCTGTTTTTT; cdr3_aa: CASRMTSGKIPGELFF
d_call: NA; j_call: TRBJ2-3; clone_size: few; v_call: TRBV6-5; cdr3_nt: TGTGCCAGCAGTTACGGGTCAGGGATGGCAGATACGCAGTATTTT; cdr3_aa: CASSYGSGMADTQYF
d_call: TRBD2; j_call: TRBJ2-6; clone_size: NA; v_call: TRBV2; cdr3_nt: TGTGCCAGCGTTCCTGGCCTTGGACTAGCGGGGCCTGGGGCCAACGTCCTGACTTTC; cdr3_aa: CASVPGLGLAGPGANVLTF
d_call: TRBD1; j_call: TRBJ2-5; clone_size: few; v_call: TRBV7-2; cdr3_nt: TGTGCCAGCAGCTTTCGGGACAGGGGTTCTTACCGAGAGACCCAGTACTTC; cdr3_aa: CASSFRDRGSYRETQYF
d_call: TRBD2; j_call: TRBJ2-3; clone_size: few; v_call: TRBV7-7; cdr3_nt: TGTGCTAGCAGTGCTAGCGGGGGTTCAGATACGCAGTATTTT; cdr3_aa: CASSASGGSDTQYF
d_call: NA; j_call: TRBJ1-2; clone_size: NA; v_call: TRBV30; cdr3_nt: TGTGCCTGGAGTGTATGGCAGGGGCCCACCCTCGGGGGCTACACCTTC; cdr3_aa: CAWSVWQGPTLGGYTF
d_call: TRBD2; j_call: TRBJ2-2; clone_size: few; v_call: TRBV10-3; cdr3_nt: TGTGCCATCAGGGGACCGGGACTAGCGGGAGATCACACCGGGGAGCTGTTTTTT; cdr3_aa: CAIRGPGLAGDHTGELFF
d_call: NA; j_call: TRBJ2-1; clone_size: few; v_call: TRBV9; cdr3_nt: TGTGCCAGCAGCGTAGGGAGGGGGGGAAACAATGAGCAGTTCTTC; cdr3_aa: CASSVGRGGNNEQFF
d_call: TRBD1; j_call: TRBJ1-1; clone_size: NA; v_call: TRBV7-8; cdr3_nt: TGTGCCAGCAGTCCTGGGGCAGGGGGCGTTTGGACTGAAGCTTTCTTT; cdr3_aa: CASSPGAGGVWTEAFF
d_call: NA; j_call: TRBJ2-3; clone_size: NA; v_call: TRBV12-3/TRBV12-4; cdr3_nt: TGTGCCAGCAGTTTATCAGGGGCAGATACGCAGTATTTT; cdr3_aa: CASSLSGADTQYF
d_call: NA; j_call: TRBJ1-1; clone_size: many; v_call: TRBV4-3; cdr3_nt: TGCGCCAGCAGCCAATTCCCGAACACTGAAGCTTTCTTT; cdr3_aa: CASSQFPNTEAFF
d_call: NA; j_call: TRBJ1-4; clone_size: few; v_call: TRBV19; cdr3_nt: TGTGCCAGTAGTACCTGGGACGTCGAAAAACTGTTTTTT; cdr3_aa: CASSTWDVEKLFF
d_call: TRBD2; j_call: TRBJ2-1; clone_size: few; v_call: TRBV20-1; cdr3_nt: TGCAGTGCTAGAGTCCCCAAGTGGGGACTAGCGGACAATGAGCAGTTCTTC; cdr3_aa: CSARVPKWGLADNEQFF
d_call: TRBD2; j_call: TRBJ2-1; clone_size: few; v_call: TRBV9; cdr3_nt: TGTGCCAGCAGCGCCGCAGCGGGAGCTCTCAATGAGCAGTTCTTC; cdr3_aa: CASSAAAGALNEQFF
d_call: NA; j_call: TRBJ2-2; clone_size: few; v_call: TRBV7-8; cdr3_nt: TGTGCCAGCAGCTTCCGGACAGGCGGGGCCGGGGAGCTGTTTTTT; cdr3_aa: CASSFRTGGAGELFF
d_call: TRBD1; j_call: TRBJ2-7; clone_size: many; v_call: TRBV5-1; cdr3_nt: TGCGCCAGCAGCTCCCGGGACAGGGGAGTGTACGAGCAGTACTTC; cdr3_aa: CASSSRDRGVYEQYF
d_call: NA; j_call: TRBJ2-7; clone_size: many; v_call: TRBV11-2; cdr3_nt: TGTGCCAGCAGCGCACGAGCGGTTGTTGGGGCAGGAGAGCAGTACTTC; cdr3_aa: CASSARAVVGAGEQYF
d_call: NA; j_call: TRBJ2-3; clone_size: few; v_call: TRBV28; cdr3_nt: TGTGCCAGATGGTCGACGGCTAGCACAGATACGCAGTATTTT; cdr3_aa: CARWSTASTDTQYF
d_call: NA; j_call: TRBJ2-7; clone_size: many; v_call: TRBV28; cdr3_nt: TGTGCCAGCAGTTTATCCCCGCACTTTCGGTACGAGCAGTACTTC; cdr3_aa: CASSLSPHFRYEQYF
d_call: NA; j_call: TRBJ1-1; clone_size: many; v_call: TRBV12-3/TRBV12-4; cdr3_nt: TGTGCCAGCAGTTGGAGGGTGGTCGCTGAAGCTTTCTTT; cdr3_aa: CASSWRVVAEAFF
d_call: TRBD1; j_call: TRBJ2-7; clone_size: few; v_call: TRBV4-1; cdr3_nt: TGCGCCAGCAGCCAAGGGACAGGAGAAATCTACGAGCAGTACTTC; cdr3_aa: CASSQGTGEIYEQYF
d_call: TRBD1; j_call: TRBJ2-5; clone_size: NA; v_call: TRBV4-2; cdr3_nt: TGTGCCAGCAGCCAACCCGGACAGGGGCCGGGAGAGACCCAGTACTTC; cdr3_aa: CASSQPGQGPGETQYF
d_call: TRBD1; j_call: TRBJ1-1; clone_size: many; v_call: TRBV20-1; cdr3_nt: TGCAGTGCTTCGGACAGGGTCACTGAAGCTTTCTTT; cdr3_aa: CSASDRVTEAFF
d_call: NA; j_call: TRBJ2-2; clone_size: NA; v_call: TRBV7-9; cdr3_nt: TGTGCCAGCAGCTTAGCGATAGTGACAGACGGCACCGGGGAGCTGTTTTTT; cdr3_aa: CASSLAIVTDGTGELFF
d_call: NA; j_call: TRBJ2-7; clone_size: many; v_call: TRBV3-1; cdr3_nt: TGTGCCAGCAGCCAAGGTCCGGGTAGGTACGAGCAGTACTTC; cdr3_aa: CASSQGPGRYEQYF
d_call: TRBD1; j_call: TRBJ2-7; clone_size: few; v_call: TRBV20-1; cdr3_nt: TGCAGTGCTAGACTCGACAGGGGTTACGAGCAGTACTTC; cdr3_aa: CSARLDRGYEQYF
d_call: TRBD2; j_call: TRBJ2-1; clone_size: NA; v_call: TRBV6-1; cdr3_nt: TGTGCCAGCAGCAAAAAGCGGGAAGGCTACAATGAGCAGTTCTTC; cdr3_aa: CASSKKREGYNEQFF
d_call: TRBD1; j_call: TRBJ2-2; clone_size: many; v_call: TRBV7-9; cdr3_nt: TGTGCCAGCAGCCTGGACAGGCACACCGGGGAGCTGTTTTTT; cdr3_aa: CASSLDRHTGELFF
d_call: NA; j_call: TRBJ2-7; clone_size: NA; v_call: TRBV20-1; cdr3_nt: TGCAGTGCTAGGGTGGCGGGGCGCCGATACGAGCAGTACTTC; cdr3_aa: CSARVAGRRYEQYF
d_call: NA; j_call: TRBJ2-2; clone_size: NA; v_call: TRBV7-2; cdr3_nt: TGTGCCAGCAGCCCCGGTTTGGGCGGGGAGCTGTTTTTT; cdr3_aa: CASSPGLGGELFF
d_call: TRBD1; j_call: TRBJ1-6; clone_size: few; v_call: TRBV6-5; cdr3_nt: TGTGCCAGCAGTTACCAAGCGGGACAGGGAGATTCACCCCTCCACTTT; cdr3_aa: CASSYQAGQGDSPLHF
d_call: NA; j_call: TRBJ2-1; clone_size: many; v_call: TRBV29-1; cdr3_nt: TGCAGCGTTTCAGGACGCGGACAGAACTCCTACAATGAGCAGTTCTTC; cdr3_aa: CSVSGRGQNSYNEQFF
d_call: NA; j_call: TRBJ2-2; clone_size: few; v_call: TRBV9; cdr3_nt: TGTGCCAGCAGCGTAGCTCCAGGGACGAACACCGGGGAGCTGTTTTTT; cdr3_aa: CASSVAPGTNTGELFF
d_call: NA; j_call: TRBJ1-1; clone_size: few; v_call: TRBV10-3; cdr3_nt: TGTGCCATCAGGTCAGAGGGATTGAACACTGAAGCTTTCTTT; cdr3_aa: CAIRSEGLNTEAFF
d_call: TRBD2; j_call: TRBJ2-7; clone_size: few; v_call: TRBV6-2/TRBV6-3; cdr3_nt: TGTGCCAGCAGGTTAGCGGGAGGGATCGAGCAGTACTTC; cdr3_aa: CASRLAGGIEQYF
d_call: NA; j_call: TRBJ2-7; clone_size: many; v_call: TRBV6-5; cdr3_nt: TGTGCCAGCAGTTACGCCGCCCTCGGAACCTACGAGCAGTACTTC; cdr3_aa: CASSYAALGTYEQYF
d_call: TRBD1; j_call: TRBJ2-5; clone_size: NA; v_call: TRBV5-1; cdr3_nt: TGCGCCAGCAGCAACGGACAGGGGGGAGAGACCCAGTACTTC; cdr3_aa: CASSNGQGGETQYF
d_call: NA; j_call: TRBJ1-3; clone_size: few; v_call: TRBV10-3; cdr3_nt: TGTGCCATCAGTGAGTCAGGGAACAGGGTATCTGGAAACACCATATATTTT; cdr3_aa: CAISESGNRVSGNTIYF
d_call: NA; j_call: TRBJ1-5; clone_size: NA; v_call: TRBV6-1; cdr3_nt: TGTGCCAGCGGACGTTACGACGGGGCGCGGAATCAGCCCCAGCATTTT; cdr3_aa: CASGRYDGARNQPQHF
d_call: NA; j_call: TRBJ1-5; clone_size: NA; v_call: TRBV28; cdr3_nt: TGTGCCAGCAGTAATCAGGGGTCCCAGCATTTT; cdr3_aa: CASSNQGSQHF
d_call: TRBD1; j_call: TRBJ1-4; clone_size: few; v_call: TRBV5-1; cdr3_nt: TGCGCCAGCAGCCCCGGGACAGGGGGAGGGAATGAAAAACTGTTTTTT; cdr3_aa: CASSPGTGGGNEKLFF